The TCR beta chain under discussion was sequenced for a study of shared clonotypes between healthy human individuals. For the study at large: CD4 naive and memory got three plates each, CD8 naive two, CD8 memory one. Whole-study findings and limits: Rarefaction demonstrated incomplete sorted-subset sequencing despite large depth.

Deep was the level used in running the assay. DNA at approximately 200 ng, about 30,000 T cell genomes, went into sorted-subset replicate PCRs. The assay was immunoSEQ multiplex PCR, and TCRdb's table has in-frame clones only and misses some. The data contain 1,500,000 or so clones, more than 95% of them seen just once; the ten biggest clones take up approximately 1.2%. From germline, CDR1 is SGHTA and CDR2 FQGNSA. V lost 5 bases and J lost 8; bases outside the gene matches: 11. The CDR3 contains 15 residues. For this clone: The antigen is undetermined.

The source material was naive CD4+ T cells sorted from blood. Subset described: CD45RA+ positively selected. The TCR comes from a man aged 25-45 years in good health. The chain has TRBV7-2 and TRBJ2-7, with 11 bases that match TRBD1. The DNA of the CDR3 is TGTGCCAGCAGCCCGGAGCCGGGACAGGGGGTTAAGCAGTACTTC. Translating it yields CASSPEPGQGVKQYF.